Described below is a single TCR beta chain sequence and its context. The entry originates in a study of radiation and T cells in renal cell carcinoma. Method: immunoSEQ multiplex PCR; TCRdb's copy keeps in-frame clones and lacks some. The repertoire holds over 60,000 clones, with over 80% as singletons. The V gene end was trimmed by 2 bases and the J gene end by 6 bases; junction bases not matched to a gene: 6. The CDR3 covers 15 residues. Germline CDR1 reads SNHLY; CDR2 reads FYNNEI. Time point specified: blood 4 weeks post-SBRT, at nephrectomy. The treatment: 15 Gy SBRT to primary tumor, nephrectomy 4 weeks later. Nephrectomy followed 15 Gy stereotactic body radiation by 4 weeks. This renal cell carcinoma was of the clear cell type.

Specimen: blood, collected from a patient whose treatment included radiotherapy and nephrectomy. The origin of this receptor is an older woman with renal cell carcinoma. The chain uses TRBV2 and TRBJ2-7, with TRBD1 matching over 11 bases. The CDR3 DNA is TGTGCCAGCAGTGAACTGGGACAGGGGGTAAGCGAGCAGTACTTC. Protein sequence: CASSELGQGVSEQYF.